A single TCR beta chain is shown here with its context. Germline V gene sequence: CDR1 MNHEY, CDR2 SVGAGI. Trimming cost V 6 bases and J 3 bases, with 12 bases left between them. The CDR3 length is 14 residues. One entry per CDR3 protein, called by TCRdb with MiXCR from the 5' RACE reads. Of approximately 7,000 distinct CDR3 sequences listed, about three quarters are singletons. Cells sorted as Tregs were CD4+, CD25+ and CD127-/low. Sequenced input: tumor-infiltrating Tregs sorted from the breast tumor. V is TRBV6-5 and J is TRBJ1-3, with D perhaps TRBD1 (5 bases). The TCR sequence derives from a female donor with breast cancer. Here the CDR3 reads CASRNGGYGNTIYF. CDR3 DNA: TGTGCCAGCAGAAACGGGGGATATGGAAACACCATATATTTT.